The 4 T cell receptor beta chains reported below all come from one sample, sequenced in a study of CD8+ T cells in alopecia areata. Extraction and reverse transcription of RNA yielded cDNA as the sequencing template. Assay: immunoSEQ multiplex PCR; the TCRdb copy retains only in-frame clones and omits some. The table has roughly 30,000 clones, around two thirds seen once; the top ten hold roughly 18%. Material for sequencing was NKG2D-high CD8+ T cells sorted from blood. The receptor source for this set is a human donor with alopecia areata.

In its sample, this clone was seen a few times. The genes are TRBV6-5 and TRBJ2-1; D is unclear. This CDR3 is built from 11 residues. Germline CDR1 is MNHEY and CDR2 is SVGAGI. The V end lost 2 bases, the J end lost 6 bases, and 2 bases lay between the germline ends. CDR3 nucleotide sequence: TGTGCCAGCAGTTACGGCAATGAGCAGTTCTTC. Translated: CASSYGNEQFF.

J is TRBJ2-3 and V is TRBV7-9, with D maybe TRBD2 (6 bases). This CDR3 region has 15 residues. Looked up from germline, CDR1 is SEHNR and CDR2 is FQNEAQ (reference sequence). V was pared by 5 bases and J by 4 bases, with 16 bases between. The CDR3 DNA is TGTGCCAGCAGCCCTAGCCCGGGGGACGCAGATACGCAGTATTTT. It yields the protein CASSPSPGDADTQYF.

This clone was seen a few times. The rearrangement joins TRBV27 to TRBJ2-4; TRBD2 matches at 11 bases. This CDR3 is 16 amino acids long. In germline, CDR1 is MNHEY, CDR2 SMNVEV (reference sequence). With V trimmed by 5 bases and J by 2 bases, 5 bases remained unmatched. The DNA of the CDR3 is TGTGCCAGCAGTACGACTAGCGGGATTTCCAAAAACATTCAGTACTTC. Translation gives CASSTTSGISKNIQYF.

This clone was detected only a few times. V usage is TRBV7-9 and J usage is TRBJ2-3; 9 nucleotides agree with TRBD1. There are 16 residues in the CDR3. V lost 2 bases, J lost 4 bases, and 7 bases stayed unmatched. Germline CDR1 SEHNR, CDR2 FQNEAQ (reference sequence). The CDR3 bases are TGTGCCAGCAGCTTAAAAGGGACAGGGCTTGCAGATACGCAGTATTTT. Translation: CASSLKGTGLADTQYF.